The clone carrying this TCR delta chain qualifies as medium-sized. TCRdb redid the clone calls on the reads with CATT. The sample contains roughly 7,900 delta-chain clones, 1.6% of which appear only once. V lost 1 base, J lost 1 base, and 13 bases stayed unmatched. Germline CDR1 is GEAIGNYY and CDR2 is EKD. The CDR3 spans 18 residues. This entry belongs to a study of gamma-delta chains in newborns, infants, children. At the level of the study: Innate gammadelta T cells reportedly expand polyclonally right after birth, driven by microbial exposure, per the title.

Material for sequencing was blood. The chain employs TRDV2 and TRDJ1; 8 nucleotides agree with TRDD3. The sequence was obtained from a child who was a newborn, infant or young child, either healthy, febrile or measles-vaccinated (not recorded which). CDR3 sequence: CACDTIVSGGITTDKLIF. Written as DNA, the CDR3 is TGTGCCTGTGACACGATCGTCTCTGGGGGAATAACCACCGATAAACTCATCTTT.